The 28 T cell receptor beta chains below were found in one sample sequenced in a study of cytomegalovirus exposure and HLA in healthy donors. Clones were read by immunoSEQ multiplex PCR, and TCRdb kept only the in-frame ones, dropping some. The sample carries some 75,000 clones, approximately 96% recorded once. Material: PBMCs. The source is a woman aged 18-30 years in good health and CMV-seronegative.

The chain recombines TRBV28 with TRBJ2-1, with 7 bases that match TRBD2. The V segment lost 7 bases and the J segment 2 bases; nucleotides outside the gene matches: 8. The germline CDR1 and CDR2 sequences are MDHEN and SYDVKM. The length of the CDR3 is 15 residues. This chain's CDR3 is CASTLGTTTYNEQFF. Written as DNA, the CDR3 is TGTGCCAGCACCTTAGGGACTACAACCTACAATGAGCAGTTCTTC.

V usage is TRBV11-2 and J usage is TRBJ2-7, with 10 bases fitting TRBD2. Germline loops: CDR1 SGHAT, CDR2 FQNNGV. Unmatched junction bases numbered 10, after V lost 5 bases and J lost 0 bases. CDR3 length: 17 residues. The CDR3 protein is CASSQEISGRRSYEQYF. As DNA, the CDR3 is TGTGCCAGCAGCCAGGAAATTAGCGGGAGGCGCTCCTACGAGCAGTACTTC. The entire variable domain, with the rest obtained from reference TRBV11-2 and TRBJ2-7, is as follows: EAGVAQSPRYKIIEKRQSVAFWCNPISGHATLYWYQQILGQGPKLLIQFQNNGVVDDSQLPKDRFSAERLKGVDSTLKIQPAKLEDSAVYLCASSQEISGRRSYEQYFGPGTRLTVT.

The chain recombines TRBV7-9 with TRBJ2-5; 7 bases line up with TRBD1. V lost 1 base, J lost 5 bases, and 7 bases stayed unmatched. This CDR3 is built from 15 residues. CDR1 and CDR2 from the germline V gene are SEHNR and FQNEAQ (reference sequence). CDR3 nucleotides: TGTGCCAGCAGCTTAGGGGCCGGGACAGTGGAGACCCAGTACTTC. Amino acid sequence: CASSLGAGTVETQYF.

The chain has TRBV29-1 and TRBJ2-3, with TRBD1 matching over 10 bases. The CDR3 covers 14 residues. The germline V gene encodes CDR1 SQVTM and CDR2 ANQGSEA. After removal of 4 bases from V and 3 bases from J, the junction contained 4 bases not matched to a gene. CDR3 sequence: CSVVGTGVTDTQYF. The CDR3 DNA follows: TGCAGCGTTGTCGGGACAGGGGTAACAGATACGCAGTATTTT.

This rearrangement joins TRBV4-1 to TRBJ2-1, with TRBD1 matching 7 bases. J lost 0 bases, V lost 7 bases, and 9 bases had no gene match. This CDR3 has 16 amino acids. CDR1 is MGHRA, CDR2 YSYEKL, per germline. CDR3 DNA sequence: TGCGCCAGCACCTCAAAAGGGGGCAGCTCCTACAATGAGCAGTTCTTC. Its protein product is CASTSKGGSSYNEQFF.

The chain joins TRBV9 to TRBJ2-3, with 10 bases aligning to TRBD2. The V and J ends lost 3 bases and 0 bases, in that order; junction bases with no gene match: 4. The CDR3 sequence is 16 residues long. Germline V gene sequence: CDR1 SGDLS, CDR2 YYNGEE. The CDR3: CASSALTSGSTDTQYF. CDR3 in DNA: TGTGCCAGCAGCGCCTTGACTAGCGGGAGCACAGATACGCAGTATTTT.

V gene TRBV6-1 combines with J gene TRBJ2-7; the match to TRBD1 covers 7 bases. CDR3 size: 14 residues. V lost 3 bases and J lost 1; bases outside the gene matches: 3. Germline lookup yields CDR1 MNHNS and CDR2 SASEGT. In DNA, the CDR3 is TGTGCCAGCAGTGACGACAGGGATTCCTACGAGCAGTACTTC. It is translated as CASSDDRDSYEQYF.

This chain's CDR3 is CASSSKNTGELFF. Written as DNA, the CDR3 is TGTGCCAGCTCCTCTAAGAACACCGGGGAGCTGTTTTTT. V gene TRBV18 combines with J gene TRBJ2-2; unclear D gene. Germline V lookup: CDR1 KGHSH, CDR2 LQKENI. V lost 6 bases and J 1 base, leaving 6 bases between the germline ends. This CDR3 comprises 13 residues.

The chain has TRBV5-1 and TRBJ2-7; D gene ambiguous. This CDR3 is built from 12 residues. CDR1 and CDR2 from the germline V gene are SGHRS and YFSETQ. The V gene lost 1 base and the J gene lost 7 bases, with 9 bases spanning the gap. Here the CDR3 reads CASSLSPLEQYF. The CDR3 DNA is TGCGCCAGCAGCTTGTCACCTCTAGAGCAGTACTTC.

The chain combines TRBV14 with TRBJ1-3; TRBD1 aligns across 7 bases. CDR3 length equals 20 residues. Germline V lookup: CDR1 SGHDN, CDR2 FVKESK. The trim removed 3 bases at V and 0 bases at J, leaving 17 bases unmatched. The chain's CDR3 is CASSHRRLQGWGTSGNTIYF. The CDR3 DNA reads TGTGCCAGCAGCCACCGACGACTACAGGGGTGGGGGACCTCTGGAAACACCATATATTTT.

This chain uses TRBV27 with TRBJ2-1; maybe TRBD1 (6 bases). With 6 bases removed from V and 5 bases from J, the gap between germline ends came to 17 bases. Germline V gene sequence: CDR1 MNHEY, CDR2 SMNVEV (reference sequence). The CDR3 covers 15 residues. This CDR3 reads CASSGQYLGDNEQFF. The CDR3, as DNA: TGTGCCAGCAGCGGACAGTATTTAGGTGACAATGAGCAGTTCTTC.

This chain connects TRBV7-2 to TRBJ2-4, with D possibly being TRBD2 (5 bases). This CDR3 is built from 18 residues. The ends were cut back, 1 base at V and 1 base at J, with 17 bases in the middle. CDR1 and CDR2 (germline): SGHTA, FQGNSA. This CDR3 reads CASSLVREGILAKNIQYF. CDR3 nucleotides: TGTGCCAGCAGCTTAGTAAGAGAGGGCATCCTGGCCAAAAACATTCAGTACTTC.

The DNA for the CDR3 is TGTGCCAGCAGTTTATCGCCCTGGGTGGGAGCGGAGGGCACAGATACGCAGTATTTT. This gives the protein CASSLSPWVGAEGTDTQYF. The V and J genes are TRBV27 and TRBJ2-3; possibly TRBD2 for D (5 bases). Germline V lookup: CDR1 MNHEY, CDR2 SMNVEV (reference sequence). The CDR3 consists of 19 residues. V was shortened by 0 bases and J by 1 base, with 20 bases between the two germline ends.

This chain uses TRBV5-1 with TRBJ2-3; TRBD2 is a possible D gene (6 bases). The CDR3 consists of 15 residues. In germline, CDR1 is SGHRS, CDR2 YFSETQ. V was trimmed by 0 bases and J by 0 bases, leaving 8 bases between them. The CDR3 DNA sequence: TGCGCCAGCAGCTTGGGACTAGAAAGCACAGATACGCAGTATTTT. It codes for CASSLGLESTDTQYF.

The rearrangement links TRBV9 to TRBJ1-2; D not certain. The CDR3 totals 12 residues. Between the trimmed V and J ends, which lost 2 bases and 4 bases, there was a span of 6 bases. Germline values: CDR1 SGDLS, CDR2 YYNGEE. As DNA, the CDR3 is TGTGCCAGCAGCGTTGGCAGCTATGGCTACACCTTC. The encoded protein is CASSVGSYGYTF.

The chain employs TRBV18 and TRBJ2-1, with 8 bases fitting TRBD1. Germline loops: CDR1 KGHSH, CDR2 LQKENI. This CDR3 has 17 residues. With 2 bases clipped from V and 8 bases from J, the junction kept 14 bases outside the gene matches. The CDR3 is CASSPSYGGTGNDEQFF. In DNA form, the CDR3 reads TGTGCCAGCTCACCATCCTACGGCGGGACAGGTAACGATGAGCAGTTCTTC.

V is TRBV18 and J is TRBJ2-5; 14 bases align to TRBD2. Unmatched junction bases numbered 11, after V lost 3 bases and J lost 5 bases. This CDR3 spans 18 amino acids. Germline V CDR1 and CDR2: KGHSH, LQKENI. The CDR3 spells CASSPGLAGVGPRETQYF. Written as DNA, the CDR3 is TGTGCCAGCTCACCGGGACTAGCGGGAGTGGGTCCTCGGGAGACCCAGTACTTC.

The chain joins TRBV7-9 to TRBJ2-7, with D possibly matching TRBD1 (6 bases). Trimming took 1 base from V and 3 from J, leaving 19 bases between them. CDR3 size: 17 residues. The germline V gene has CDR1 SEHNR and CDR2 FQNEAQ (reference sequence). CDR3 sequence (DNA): TGTGCCAGCAGCTTAGTTCTGGGCAGGGGCAAAAACTACGAGCAGTACTTC. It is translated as CASSLVLGRGKNYEQYF. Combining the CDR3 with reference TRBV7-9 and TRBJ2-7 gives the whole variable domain DTGVSQNPRHKITKRGQNVTFRCDPISEHNRLYWYRQTLGQGPEFLTYFQNEAQLEKSRLLSDRFSAERPKGSFSTLEIQRTEQGDSAMYLCASSLVLGRGKNYEQYFGPGTRLTVT.

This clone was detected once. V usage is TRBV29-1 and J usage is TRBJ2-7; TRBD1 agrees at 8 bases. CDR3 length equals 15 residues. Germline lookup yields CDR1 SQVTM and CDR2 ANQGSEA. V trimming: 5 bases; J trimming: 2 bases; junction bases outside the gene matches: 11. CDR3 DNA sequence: TGCAGCGTTACCGGACAGGGTCAAGCCCCCTACGAGCAGTACTTC. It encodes CSVTGQGQAPYEQYF.

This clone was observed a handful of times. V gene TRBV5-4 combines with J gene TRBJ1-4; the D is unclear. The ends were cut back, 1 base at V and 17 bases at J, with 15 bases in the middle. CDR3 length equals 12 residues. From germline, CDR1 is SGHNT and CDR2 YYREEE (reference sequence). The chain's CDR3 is CASSLTDGVLFF. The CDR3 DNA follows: TGTGCCAGCAGCTTGACCGATGGAGTTCTCTTTTTT.

The CDR3 protein is CASRGAGTGVPAQYF. In nucleotides, the CDR3 is TGTGCCAGCAGGGGGGCTGGGACAGGGGTCCCCGCGCAGTACTTC. V is TRBV7-2 and J is TRBJ2-7; 10 bases fit TRBD1. Losses at the gene ends were 6 bases for V and 9 bases for J; bases not matched to a gene: 14. The length of the CDR3 is 15 residues. Germline V gene sequence: CDR1 SGHTA, CDR2 FQGNSA. Combining the CDR3 with reference TRBV7-2 and TRBJ2-7 gives the whole variable domain GAGVSQSPSNKVTEKGKDVELRCDPISGHTALYWYRQSLGQGLEFLIYFQGNSAPDKSGLPSDRFSAERTGGSVSTLTIQRTQQEDSAVYLCASRGAGTGVPAQYFGPGTRLTVT.

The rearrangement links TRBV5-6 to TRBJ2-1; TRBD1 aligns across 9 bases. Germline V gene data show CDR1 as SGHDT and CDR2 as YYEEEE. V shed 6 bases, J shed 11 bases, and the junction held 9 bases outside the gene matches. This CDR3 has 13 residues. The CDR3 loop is CASKTTGGDKQFF. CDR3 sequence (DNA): TGTGCCAGCAAAACTACAGGGGGCGATAAGCAGTTCTTC.

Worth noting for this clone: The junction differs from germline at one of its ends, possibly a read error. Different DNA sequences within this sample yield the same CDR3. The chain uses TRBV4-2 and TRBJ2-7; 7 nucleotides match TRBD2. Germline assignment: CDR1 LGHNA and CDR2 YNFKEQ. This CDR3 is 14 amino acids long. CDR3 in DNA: TGTGCCAGCAGCCAAGGGGGGGGTACCTACGAACAGTACTTC. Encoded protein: CASSQGGGTYEQYF.

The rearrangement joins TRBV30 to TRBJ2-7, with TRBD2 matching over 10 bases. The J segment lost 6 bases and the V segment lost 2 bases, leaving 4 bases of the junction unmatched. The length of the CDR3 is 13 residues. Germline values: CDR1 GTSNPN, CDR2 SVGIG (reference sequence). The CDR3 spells CAWSLAGVREQYF. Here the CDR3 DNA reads TGTGCCTGGAGTCTAGCGGGAGTCCGCGAGCAGTACTTC.

The CDR3 sequence is CASSLGGTDQETQYF. Written as DNA, the CDR3 is TGCGCCAGCAGCTTGGGGGGGACAGACCAAGAGACCCAGTACTTC. The chain employs TRBV5-1 and TRBJ2-5; 7 nucleotides match TRBD1. Losses at the gene ends were 0 bases for V and 0 bases for J; bases not matched to a gene: 2. The CDR3 spans 15 residues. In germline, CDR1 is SGHRS, CDR2 YFSETQ.

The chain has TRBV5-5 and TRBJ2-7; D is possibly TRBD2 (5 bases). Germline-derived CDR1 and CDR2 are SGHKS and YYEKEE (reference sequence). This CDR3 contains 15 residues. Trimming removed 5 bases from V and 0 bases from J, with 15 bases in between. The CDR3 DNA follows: TGTGCCAGCAGTTGGCTAGCAGTGAGCTCCTACGAGCAGTACTTC. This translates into CASSWLAVSSYEQYF.

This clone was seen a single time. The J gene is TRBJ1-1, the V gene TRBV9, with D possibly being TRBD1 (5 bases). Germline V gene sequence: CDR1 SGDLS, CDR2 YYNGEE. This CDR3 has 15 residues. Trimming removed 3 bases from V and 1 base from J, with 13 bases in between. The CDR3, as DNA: TGTGCCAGCAGCGCAAGTTCCACAGGGAACACTGAAGCTTTCTTT. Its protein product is CASSASSTGNTEAFF.

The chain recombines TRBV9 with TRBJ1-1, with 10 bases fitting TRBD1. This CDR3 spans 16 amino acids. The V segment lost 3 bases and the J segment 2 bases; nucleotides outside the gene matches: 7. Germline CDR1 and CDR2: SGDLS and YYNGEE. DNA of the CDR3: TGTGCCAGCAGCGCAGGACAGGGGGTACTTAACACTGAAGCTTTCTTT. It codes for CASSAGQGVLNTEAFF.